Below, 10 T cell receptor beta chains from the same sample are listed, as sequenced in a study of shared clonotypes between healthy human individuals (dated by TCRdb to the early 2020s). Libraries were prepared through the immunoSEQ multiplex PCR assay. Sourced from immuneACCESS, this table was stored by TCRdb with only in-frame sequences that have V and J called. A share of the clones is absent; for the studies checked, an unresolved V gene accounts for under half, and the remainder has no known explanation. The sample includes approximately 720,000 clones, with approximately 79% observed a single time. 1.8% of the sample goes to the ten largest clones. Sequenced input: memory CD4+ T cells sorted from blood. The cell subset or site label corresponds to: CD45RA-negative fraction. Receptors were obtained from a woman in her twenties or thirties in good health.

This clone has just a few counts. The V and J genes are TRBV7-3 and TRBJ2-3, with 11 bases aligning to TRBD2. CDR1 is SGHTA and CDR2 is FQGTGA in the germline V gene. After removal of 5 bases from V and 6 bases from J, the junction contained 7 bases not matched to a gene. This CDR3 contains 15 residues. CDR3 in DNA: TGTGCCAGCAGCAACTTAGCGGGAGGGCCTGATACGCAGTATTTT. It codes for CASSNLAGGPDTQYF.

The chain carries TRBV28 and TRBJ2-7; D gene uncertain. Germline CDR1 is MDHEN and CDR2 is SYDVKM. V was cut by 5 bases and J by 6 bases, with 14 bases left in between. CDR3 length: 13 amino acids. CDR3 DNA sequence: TGTGCCAGCAGTCCTCACCCAGGATCCGAGCAGTACTTC. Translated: CASSPHPGSEQYF.

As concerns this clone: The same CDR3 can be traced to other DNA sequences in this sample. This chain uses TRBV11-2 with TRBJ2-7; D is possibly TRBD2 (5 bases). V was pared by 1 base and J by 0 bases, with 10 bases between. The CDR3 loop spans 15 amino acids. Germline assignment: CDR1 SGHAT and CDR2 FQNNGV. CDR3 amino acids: CASSLGPGSSYEQYF. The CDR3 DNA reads TGTGCCAGCAGCTTAGGACCGGGGTCCTCCTACGAGCAGTACTTC.

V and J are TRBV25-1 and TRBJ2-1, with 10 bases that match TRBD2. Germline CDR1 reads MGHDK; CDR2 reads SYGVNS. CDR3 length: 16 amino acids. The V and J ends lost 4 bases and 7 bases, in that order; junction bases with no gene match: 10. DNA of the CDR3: TGTGCCAGCAGTGTTCTCCGGACTAGCGGAAGTAATGAGCAGTTCTTC. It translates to CASSVLRTSGSNEQFF. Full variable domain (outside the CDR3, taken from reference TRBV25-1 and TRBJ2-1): EADIYQTPRYLVIGTGKKITLECSQTMGHDKMYWYQQDPGMELHLIHYSYGVNSTEKGDLSSESTVSRIRTEHFPLTLESARPSHTSQYLCASSVLRTSGSNEQFFGPGTRLTVL.

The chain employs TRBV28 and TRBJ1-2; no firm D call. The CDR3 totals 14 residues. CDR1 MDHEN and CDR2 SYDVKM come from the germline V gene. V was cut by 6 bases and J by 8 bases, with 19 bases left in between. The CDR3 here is CASSPAAGVRGYTF. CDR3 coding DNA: TGTGCCAGCAGCCCCGCAGCGGGAGTGAGGGGCTACACCTTC.

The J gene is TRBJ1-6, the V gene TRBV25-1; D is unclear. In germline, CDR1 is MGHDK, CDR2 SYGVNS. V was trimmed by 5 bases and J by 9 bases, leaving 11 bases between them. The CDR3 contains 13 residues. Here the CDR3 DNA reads TGTGCCAGCAGTACTCTATTTGGTTCACCCCTCCACTTT. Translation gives CASSTLFGSPLHF.

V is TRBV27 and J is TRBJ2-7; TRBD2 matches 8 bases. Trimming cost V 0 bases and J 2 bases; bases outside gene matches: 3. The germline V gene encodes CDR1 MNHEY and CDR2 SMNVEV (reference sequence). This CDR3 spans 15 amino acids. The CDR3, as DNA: TGTGCCAGCAGTTTATCACTAGCGGTTCCCTACGAGCAGTACTTC. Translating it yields CASSLSLAVPYEQYF.

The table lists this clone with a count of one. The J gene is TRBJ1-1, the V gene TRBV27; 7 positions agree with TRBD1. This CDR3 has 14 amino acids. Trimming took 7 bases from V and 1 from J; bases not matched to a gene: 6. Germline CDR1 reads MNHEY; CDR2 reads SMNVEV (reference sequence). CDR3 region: CASIKTGWNTEAFF. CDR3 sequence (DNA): TGTGCCAGCATTAAGACAGGGTGGAACACTGAAGCTTTCTTT.

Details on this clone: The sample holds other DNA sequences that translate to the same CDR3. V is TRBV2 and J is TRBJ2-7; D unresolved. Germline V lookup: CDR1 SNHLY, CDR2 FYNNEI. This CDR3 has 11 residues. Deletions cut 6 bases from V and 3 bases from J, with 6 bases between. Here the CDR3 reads CASSSNYEQYF. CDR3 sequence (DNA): TGTGCCAGCAGCTCGAACTACGAGCAGTACTTC.

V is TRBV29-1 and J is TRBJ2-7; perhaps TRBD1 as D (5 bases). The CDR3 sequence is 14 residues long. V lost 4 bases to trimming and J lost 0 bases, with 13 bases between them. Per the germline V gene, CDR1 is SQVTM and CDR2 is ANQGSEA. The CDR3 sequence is CSVVGPRSSYEQYF. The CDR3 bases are TGCAGCGTTGTGGGGCCCAGAAGCTCCTACGAGCAGTACTTC.